The 22 T cell receptor beta chains given below trace back to one sample, sequenced in a study of blood T cell repertoires in COVID-19. Profiled with immunoSEQ multiplex PCR; TCRdb holds only in-frame clones, not every one. The sample contains fewer than 350,000 clones, approximately 88% of which appear only once. Sequenced material: PBMCs or T cells enriched from blood (not recorded which). These receptors all stem from a man in his sixties who had recovered from COVID-19.

This chain's CDR3 is CASSSWDSPYEQYF. CDR3 in DNA: TGTGCCAGCAGTTCCTGGGACTCCCCCTACGAGCAGTACTTC. This chain uses TRBV6-5 with TRBJ2-7; D perhaps matches TRBD2 (6 bases). Looked up from germline, CDR1 is MNHEY and CDR2 is SVGAGI. The V end was cut by 4 bases, the J end by 2 bases, with 12 bases between. CDR3 length: 14 amino acids.

This clone was seen once. CDR3 coding DNA: TGCAGCGTTGCCCCGGGGGTGCCAACTGGAAACACCATATATTTT. Its translation: CSVAPGVPTGNTIYF. The chain recombines TRBV29-1 with TRBJ1-3; D perhaps matches TRBD1 (5 bases). The CDR3 covers 15 residues. V dropped 4 bases and J dropped 2 bases, with 15 bases sitting between them. Germline assignment: CDR1 SQVTM and CDR2 ANQGSEA.

V gene TRBV11-2 combines with J gene TRBJ2-5; 8 bases map to TRBD1. The ends lost 4 bases at V and 6 bases at J; junction bases unmatched: 10. This CDR3 is built from 15 residues. CDR1 and CDR2 (germline): SGHAT, FQNNGV. The CDR3, as DNA: TGTGCCAGCAGCTCCCGGGGACAGGTGTTTCAGACCCAGTACTTC. It encodes CASSSRGQVFQTQYF.

The rearrangement joins TRBV5-4 to TRBJ1-2; possibly TRBD1 for D (5 bases). The CDR3 sequence is 13 residues long. Germline V gene sequence: CDR1 SGHNT, CDR2 YYREEE (reference sequence). V lost 4 bases and J lost 6, with 13 bases in between. CDR3 coding DNA: TGTGCCAGCAGCGGGCCCGGGGGGGATGGCTACACCTTC. Translation: CASSGPGGDGYTF.

This clone was detected a few times. J is TRBJ2-7 and V is TRBV3-1 (or the pseudogene TRBV3-2); 9 nucleotides line up with TRBD1. Unmatched junction bases numbered 9, after V lost 4 bases and J lost 5 bases. CDR3 length: 15 amino acids. Germline CDR1 LGHDT, CDR2 YNNKEL (reference sequence). CDR3 nucleotides: TGTGCCAGCAGCCTCCTCGGGGACAGGGTAGACGAGCAGTACTTC. Protein: CASSLLGDRVDEQYF.

The chain is built from TRBV10-3 and TRBJ2-7; tentatively, D is TRBD2 (5 bases). CDR1 is ENHRY, CDR2 SYGVKD, per germline. The V end lost 10 bases, the J end lost 1 base, and 17 bases lay between the germline ends. This CDR3 has 14 residues. The CDR3 loop reads CASWTEAISYEQYF. The CDR3 DNA follows: TGTGCCAGCTGGACTGAGGCAATATCCTACGAGCAGTACTTC.

The rearrangement uses TRBV15 and TRBJ1-6; D perhaps matches TRBD1 (5 bases). V lost 1 base, J lost 3 bases, and 10 bases lay in between. The germline CDR1 and CDR2 sequences are LNHNV and YYDKDF (reference sequence). This CDR3 has 16 amino acids. Here the CDR3 reads CATSRGQGSYNSPLHF. CDR3 DNA sequence: TGTGCCACCAGCAGAGGTCAGGGCAGCTATAATTCACCCCTCCACTTT.

The chain links TRBV7-2 to TRBJ2-2, with 14 positions matching TRBD2. Germline CDR1 is SGHTA and CDR2 is FQGNSA. The V gene end was trimmed by 7 bases and the J gene end by 6 bases; junction bases not matched to a gene: 7. The CDR3 runs to 16 residues. CDR3 DNA: TGTGCCAGCACTTACGGACTAGCGGGAGGCGCCGGGGAGCTGTTTTTT. Its translation: CASTYGLAGGAGELFF.

CDR3 region: CASSLKGGYETQYF. The DNA of the CDR3 is TGCGCCAGCAGCTTGAAAGGGGGATACGAGACCCAGTACTTC. The chain combines TRBV5-1 with TRBJ2-5; D perhaps matches TRBD1 (6 bases). Germline loops: CDR1 SGHRS, CDR2 YFSETQ. V lost 1 base, J lost 5 bases, and 12 bases lay in between. This CDR3 has 14 residues.

This chain joins TRBV7-2 and TRBJ2-1, with D possibly TRBD1 on 6 matching bases. Germline V gene data show CDR1 as SGHTA and CDR2 as FQGNSA. CDR3 length equals 15 residues. V gave up 8 bases and J gave up 1 base, with 15 bases separating them. The CDR3 is CASVLGTSSYNEQFF. CDR3 DNA: TGTGCCAGCGTGCTCGGGACATCGTCCTACAATGAGCAGTTCTTC.

The gene calls are TRBV5-8 and TRBJ2-7, with 8 bases identical to TRBD2. Germline V lookup: CDR1 SGHTS, CDR2 YDEGEE. The CDR3 covers 15 residues. V lost 4 bases and J lost 4; bases outside the gene matches: 10. The DNA for the CDR3 is TGTGCCAGCAGCCAGGCGGGGACTAGGGGGTACGAGCAGTACTTC. Protein product: CASSQAGTRGYEQYF.

The chain combines TRBV6-5 with TRBJ2-7; 9 bases are shared with TRBD2. The CDR3 extends over 16 amino acids. Trimming cost V 0 bases and J 5 bases; bases outside gene matches: 8. Germline CDR1 is MNHEY and CDR2 is SVGAGI. CDR3 region: CASSYSLAGGPHEQYF. In DNA, the CDR3 is TGTGCCAGCAGTTACTCATTGGCGGGAGGGCCTCACGAGCAGTACTTC.

The genes are TRBV7-3 and TRBJ1-6; TRBD1 is a possible D gene (5 bases). Trimming left V 1 base short and J 10 bases short, with 8 bases between. CDR1 SGHTA and CDR2 FQGTGA come from the germline V gene. This CDR3 is built from 13 residues. This CDR3 reads CASSLNSGSPLHF. The CDR3 bases are TGTGCCAGCAGCTTAAATTCAGGGTCACCCCTCCACTTT.

V usage is TRBV19 and J usage is TRBJ1-5; TRBD1 matches 10 bases. V trimming: 4 bases; J trimming: 6 bases; junction bases outside the gene matches: 12. The germline gives CDR1 LNHDA, CDR2 SQIVND (reference sequence). The length of the CDR3 is 17 residues. DNA of the CDR3: TGTGCCAGTAGTACCCTGGAGGGACAGGGGAAGAGTCAGCCCCAGCATTTT. Residues: CASSTLEGQGKSQPQHF.

This chain joins TRBV7-6 and TRBJ2-2, with 11 bases lining up with TRBD1. This CDR3 contains 16 residues. After removal of 4 bases from V and 6 bases from J, the junction contained 7 bases not matched to a gene. CDR1 is SGHVS and CDR2 is FNYEAQ in the germline V gene. The CDR3 coding sequence is TGTGCCAGCAGCTCCCTCCGGGGACAGGGGGCCGGGGAGCTGTTTTTT. This sequence encodes CASSSLRGQGAGELFF.

As DNA, the CDR3 is TGTGCCAGCAGCCCCAGGGGCCCGAGCTCCTACAATGAGCAGTTCTTC. Translating gives CASSPRGPSSYNEQFF. This sequence joins TRBV7-3 and TRBJ2-1; tentatively, D is TRBD1 (6 bases). The germline V gene encodes CDR1 SGHTA and CDR2 FQGTGA. Trimming shortened V by 5 bases and J by 0 bases, and 14 bases separated the two germline ends. CDR3 length: 16 amino acids.

The chain joins TRBV7-2 to TRBJ1-4; D call uncertain. Trimming took off 1 base at V and 7 bases at J, with 13 bases between the two ends. This CDR3 has 15 residues. From germline, CDR1 is SGHTA and CDR2 FQGNSA. The CDR3 protein is CASSLVTIGAEKLFF. DNA of the CDR3: TGTGCCAGCAGCTTAGTTACGATCGGTGCTGAAAAACTGTTTTTT.

The gene calls are TRBV5-1 and TRBJ2-3; 8 nucleotides match TRBD2. V shed 2 bases and J 5 bases; nucleotides not matched to a gene: 7. Germline CDR1 is SGHRS and CDR2 is YFSETQ. CDR3 length: 15 amino acids. As DNA, the CDR3 is TGCGCCAGCAGCTTTTCAGCGGGAGTTAAAGATACGCAGTATTTT. It is translated as CASSFSAGVKDTQYF.

The V and J genes are TRBV11-2 and TRBJ2-7; 8 nucleotides line up with TRBD2. The V gene end was trimmed by 5 bases and the J gene end by 6 bases; junction bases not matched to a gene: 12. Germline CDR1 and CDR2: SGHAT and FQNNGV. This CDR3 is 15 amino acids long. CDR3 residues: CASSKNPGREVEQYF. For the CDR3, the DNA is TGTGCCAGCAGCAAGAACCCCGGGCGGGAGGTCGAGCAGTACTTC.

This clone is a singleton in its sample. The chain uses TRBV5-1 and TRBJ2-7, with D uncertain. Germline loops: CDR1 SGHRS, CDR2 YFSETQ. CDR3 length: 12 residues. V was pared by 5 bases and J by 2 bases, with 8 bases between. The CDR3 is CASSGGAYEQYF. In DNA form, the CDR3 reads TGCGCCAGCAGTGGCGGAGCCTACGAGCAGTACTTC.

The chain couples TRBV6-5 to TRBJ1-1; 8 bases match TRBD1. Germline V gene sequence: CDR1 MNHEY, CDR2 SVGAGI. V was pared by 6 bases and J by 5 bases, with 11 bases of the junction left unmatched. The length of the CDR3 is 15 residues. CDR3 loop: CASRDTGQGKTEAFF. DNA of the CDR3: TGTGCCAGCAGGGACACCGGACAGGGAAAGACTGAAGCTTTCTTT.

J is TRBJ2-7 and V is TRBV28, with TRBD2 matching over 9 bases. J was trimmed by 3 bases and V by 6 bases; bases with no gene match: 3. Germline V gives CDR1 MDHEN, CDR2 SYDVKM. This CDR3 contains 13 residues. The CDR3 loop is CASRRGGDYEQYF. The CDR3 DNA reads TGTGCCAGCAGGCGCGGGGGGGACTACGAGCAGTACTTC. Filled out from reference TRBV28 and TRBJ2-7, the complete variable domain reads DVKVTQSSRYLVKRTGEKVFLECVQDMDHENMFWYRQDPGLGLRLIYFSYDVKMKEKGDIPEGYSVSREKKERFSLILESASTNQTSMYLCASRRGGDYEQYFGPGTRLTVT.